The 18 T cell receptor beta chains presented below share a single source sample, sequenced in a study of HIV-infected children after antiretroviral therapy interruption (dated by TCRdb to the late 2010s). The library was generated by 3' RACE. Sequencing took place on an Illumina MiSeq. TCR libraries were constructed from RNA with a 3' RACE protocol that used unique molecular identifiers to correct for PCR amplification bias. TCRdb reprocessed the public reads (quality trimming at Q25 with fastp, clone calling with MiXCR) and kept in-frame beta chains. Entries that share a CDR3 protein sequence are merged under the most common genes and DNA. This sample holds around 41,000 distinct CDR3 sequences; about 6% were observed only once. Clones ranked in the top ten supply approximately 0.9% of the sample. The sample's treatment or condition label, in plain terms: PENTA 11 planned treatment interruption arm or continuous ART arm.

Source: CD45RA+ CD4+ T cells from PBMCs, pooled from several time points, taken from a donor given antiretroviral therapy, either interrupted or continuous. Per the publication, the cell subset or site label means: naive CD4+ CD45RA+ CD45RO- T cells. The source of these receptors is a pool of human donors with HIV.

In its sample, this clonotype was seen many times. The chain carries TRBV28 and TRBJ2-1; 10 positions agree with TRBD1. Germline V gene sequence: CDR1 MDHEN, CDR2 SYDVKM. With 5 bases clipped from V and 9 bases from J, the junction kept 13 bases outside the gene matches. This CDR3 is 16 amino acids long. CDR3 DNA: TGTGCCAGCAGTGCTCCCCGGACAGGGGGGCAGGTTGAGCAGTTCTTC. This sequence encodes CASSAPRTGGQVEQFF.

This clonotype was observed many times. The chain links TRBV5-6 to TRBJ2-7; no firm D call. The CDR3 sequence is 15 residues long. CDR1 SGHDT and CDR2 YYEEEE come from the germline V gene. The ends were cut back, 2 bases at V and 4 bases at J, with 16 bases in the middle. CDR3: CASSFGIWGIYEQYF. The CDR3 bases are TGTGCCAGCAGCTTTGGAATTTGGGGTATATACGAGCAGTACTTC.

This clonotype was recorded a few times. V is TRBV13 and J is TRBJ1-2; no definite D call. Germline CDR1 reads PRHDT; CDR2 reads FYEKMQ (reference sequence). There are 14 residues in the CDR3. Trimming stripped 2 bases from V and 0 bases from J, with 7 bases between. CDR3 coding DNA: TGTGCCAGCAGCTTAAGCCTTGCTAACTATGGCTACACCTTC. Amino acids: CASSLSLANYGYTF.

This clonotype was recorded at least ten times. The chain couples TRBV28 to TRBJ2-1; 7 bases line up with TRBD1. After removal of 3 bases from V and 12 bases from J, the junction contained 8 bases not matched to a gene. Germline V gene lookup returns CDR1 MDHEN and CDR2 SYDVKM. This CDR3 spans 13 amino acids. The CDR3, as DNA: TGTGCCAGCAGTTTTCGAGGGGGCCTCGGGCAGTTCTTC. This sequence encodes CASSFRGGLGQFF.

In its sample, this clonotype was seen many times. The chain combines TRBV18 with TRBJ2-7; 8 bases are shared with TRBD1. The CDR3 has 15 residues. V dropped 3 bases and J dropped 2; count of bases not matched to a gene: 6. Germline assignment: CDR1 KGHSH and CDR2 LQKENI. The DNA of the CDR3 is TGTGCCAGCTCACCCGGGACAGGCCGTCCCTACGAGCAGTACTTC. Translation gives CASSPGTGRPYEQYF.

This clonotype was picked up many times. J is TRBJ2-7 and V is TRBV3-1, with TRBD2 as a possible D gene (6 bases). V lost 0 bases, J lost 1 base, and 19 bases lay in between. In germline, CDR1 is LGHDT, CDR2 YNNKEL (reference sequence). This CDR3 is 18 amino acids long. The CDR3 sequence is CASSQERFLALQSYEQYF. CDR3 DNA: TGTGCCAGCAGCCAAGAACGGTTCCTAGCGTTACAATCCTACGAGCAGTACTTC.

This clonotype has ten or more counts. This chain uses TRBV10-2 with TRBJ2-2, with TRBD2 identical over 13 bases. The CDR3 runs 15 residues. Germline V gene lookup returns CDR1 WSHSY and CDR2 SAAADI. V dropped 10 bases and J dropped 6; count of bases not matched to a gene: 8. CDR3 in amino acids: CAIQRTSGGAGELFF. CDR3 nucleotides: TGCGCCATCCAGAGGACTAGCGGGGGTGCCGGGGAGCTGTTTTTT.

A remark on this clonotype: It may be a read error: a sequence one base away is much more abundant. Without the conserved terminal phenylalanine or tryptophan, this CDR3 likely stems from a read error. CDR3: CASSANRGGSEKLFL. As DNA, the CDR3 is TGTGCCAGCAGCGCAAACAGGGGAGGGAGTGAAAAACTGTTTCTT. The chain carries TRBV11-2 and TRBJ1-4; 7 bases match TRBD1. The CDR3 extends over 15 amino acids. CDR1 SGHAT and CDR2 FQNNGV come from the germline V gene. V gave up 5 bases and J gave up 7 bases; unmatched junction bases: 10.

This clonotype was detected a few times. The J gene is TRBJ2-2, the V gene TRBV3-1; D assignment may be TRBD1 or TRBD2 (6 bases each). Per germline, CDR1 LGHDT and CDR2 YNNKEL (reference sequence). The V end lost 0 bases, the J end lost 2 bases, and 16 bases lay between the germline ends. This CDR3 is built from 18 residues. CDR3 amino acids: CASSQDAGRTVNTGELFF. The DNA of the CDR3 is TGTGCCAGCAGCCAAGATGCGGGACGGACAGTCAACACCGGGGAGCTGTTTTTT.

At least ten counts were recorded for this clonotype. At one end, the junction sequence differs from germline, possibly due to a read error. The J gene is TRBJ1-4, the V gene TRBV19; 7 bases are a match to TRBD1. Germline V gene sequence: CDR1 LNHDA, CDR2 SQIVND (reference sequence). The length of the CDR3 is 15 residues. This CDR3 is CASSMKGASNERLFF. The CDR3 nucleotides read TGTGCCAGCAGTATGAAGGGGGCTTCCAACGAAAGATTATTTTTC.

The V gene is TRBV7-9, the J gene TRBJ2-6; D is uncertain. The V end lost 8 bases, the J end lost 1 base, and 0 bases lay between the germline ends. The germline CDR1 and CDR2 sequences are SEHNR and FQNEAQ (reference sequence). The CDR3 has 11 amino acids. In DNA form, the CDR3 reads TGTGCCAGCTCTGGGGCCAACGTCCTGACTTTC. It is translated as CASSGANVLTF.

This clonotype was recorded at least ten times. This chain connects TRBV25-1 to TRBJ2-3; tentatively, D is TRBD2 (6 bases). The CDR3 loop spans 17 amino acids. The germline V gene encodes CDR1 MGHDK and CDR2 SYGVNS. The germline V and J ends were trimmed by 3 bases and 2 bases, with 18 bases remaining between them. DNA of the CDR3: TGTGCCAGCAGTGACATGGGGGTGGCGGGACCCACAGATACGCAGTATTTT. Its translation: CASSDMGVAGPTDTQYF.

CDR3 sequence (DNA): TGTGCCAGCAGCTTAGCATTTCGGGGGGCAGAGACTGAAGCTTTCTTT. This translates into CASSLAFRGAETEAFF. This chain connects TRBV7-2 to TRBJ1-1; TRBD1 is a possible D gene (6 bases). CDR1 is SGHTA, CDR2 FQGNSA, per germline. V was trimmed by 0 bases and J by 5 bases, leaving 16 bases between them. CDR3 length: 16 residues.

The table lists this clonotype with many counts. This chain connects TRBV20-1 to TRBJ2-7; 15 bases line up with TRBD2. The germline V gene has CDR1 DFQATT and CDR2 SNEGSKA (reference sequence). Unmatched junction bases numbered 2, after V lost 5 bases and J lost 9 bases. The CDR3 extends over 12 amino acids. CDR3 protein: CSAPGLAGGQYF. The CDR3 DNA is TGCAGTGCTCCGGGACTAGCGGGGGGGCAGTACTTC.

This clonotype was picked up many times. The rearrangement uses TRBV11-2 and TRBJ2-7; tentative D call: TRBD2 (5 bases). V lost 6 bases and J 0 bases, leaving 21 bases between the germline ends. The germline V gene encodes CDR1 SGHAT and CDR2 FQNNGV. This CDR3 comprises 17 residues. The CDR3 coding sequence is TGTGCCAGCAGACCCATTCACGGTGGCGGGTCCTCCTACGAGCAGTACTTC. Its protein product is CASRPIHGGGSSYEQYF. The full variable domain, in which reference TRBV11-2 and TRBJ2-7 provide the parts outside the CDR3, is EAGVAQSPRYKIIEKRQSVAFWCNPISGHATLYWYQQILGQGPKLLIQFQNNGVVDDSQLPKDRFSAERLKGVDSTLKIQPAKLEDSAVYLCASRPIHGGGSSYEQYFGPGTRLTVT.

This clonotype showed up many times. The gene calls are TRBV12-3 or TRBV12-4 and TRBJ1-5; 10 nucleotides line up with TRBD1. The V gene end was trimmed by 7 bases and the J gene end by 4 bases; junction bases not matched to a gene: 7. The CDR3 covers 15 residues. The CDR3 nucleotides are TGTGCCAGCACCACAAGGGGACAGGGGAATCAGCCCCAGCATTTT. Its translation is CASTTRGQGNQPQHF.

This clonotype was recorded many times. The chain links TRBV12-3 or TRBV12-4 to TRBJ2-7; 9 bases are shared with TRBD2. This CDR3 spans 14 amino acids. After removal of 6 bases from V and 3 bases from J, the junction contained 6 bases not matched to a gene. CDR3 in amino acids: CASSLETSGYEQYF. The CDR3 DNA is TGTGCCAGCAGCTTGGAGACTAGCGGCTACGAGCAGTACTTC.

This clonotype was picked up many times. The rearrangement joins TRBV29-1 to TRBJ2-7, with D possibly called TRBD1 or TRBD2 (5 bases each). V lost 7 bases and J 1 base, leaving 11 bases between the germline ends. Germline CDR1 SQVTM, CDR2 ANQGSEA. CDR3 length: 12 amino acids. The CDR3 loop reads CSAGDASYEQYF. In nucleotides, the CDR3 is TGCAGCGCTGGGGACGCATCCTACGAGCAGTACTTC.